This TCR beta chain emerged from a study of T cells after yellow fever vaccination. Points from the study as a whole: Secondary responses were weaker yet peaked faster, day 5 versus 15. Clonotypes found in both CD4 and CD8 compartments made up a small share.

The trim removed 5 bases at V and 7 bases at J, leaving 14 bases unmatched. Germline CDR1 is SGHRS and CDR2 is YFSETQ. The CDR3 extends over 15 amino acids. The TCR cDNA carried a universal primer site and UMIs from 5'RACE template switching. Each CDR3 protein is one row after TCRdb ran MiXCR on the 5' RACE reads. The table records almost 600,000 distinct CDR3 sequences, 13% of them present only once. There are many counts of this clonotype. Antigen: not known. The sample was PBMCs, taken on the day of the yellow fever booster vaccination. The chain combines TRBV5-1 with TRBJ2-7; 8 nucleotides line up with TRBD1. The TCR was taken from a man aged 25 to 45 who received the YFV17D yellow fever vaccine. The CDR3 loop reads CASSSLGQAFEEQYF. For the CDR3, the DNA is TGCGCCAGCAGTAGTCTGGGACAGGCCTTCGAGGAGCAGTACTTC.